This T cell receptor beta chain was observed in a study of T-cell reconstitution after alpha-beta-depleted transplantation in children. Study-wide findings and caveats: After transplant, at about two months, alpha-beta T cells were reportedly derived from several hundred expanded graft clones. The main origin of T-cell counts and diversity one year after transplant was newly produced T cells.

Unique molecular identifiers were used to barcode this TCRbeta library. TCRdb analysed the PCR reads with MiXCR anew, one entry per CDR3 protein. In the table there are approximately 170,000 distinct CDR3 sequences, more than 9.5% of which are singletons. This clonotype has ten or more counts. What it binds is unknown. Germline CDR1 and CDR2: WSHSY and SAAADI. The CDR3 consists of 15 residues. Trimming took 1 base from V and 0 from J, leaving 7 bases between them. The source of this sequence is a boy between 2 and 10 years old with acute myeloid leukemia, due to receive a stem cell transplant. The gene calls are TRBV10-2 and TRBJ1-5; no firm D call. The sample was PBMCs, taken before TCRalphabeta/CD19-depleted stem cell transplant. CDR3 loop: CASSELGNSNQPQHF. CDR3 coding DNA: TGCGCCAGCAGTGAGTTAGGGAATAGCAATCAGCCCCAGCATTTT.